The 15 T cell receptor beta chains below were found in one sample sequenced in a study of T cell repertoires in cytomegalovirus infection. TCRdb recomputed calls from the reads with MiXCR, one row per CDR3 protein. This table holds hundreds of thousands of distinct CDR3 sequences, about 30% found once. No antigens are known for them. Sequencing was performed on cultured PBMCs, taken from culture after CMV antigen stimulation. Receptor source: a human donor in good health (CMV status not recorded). Some clones in this sample may be carry-over from other donors' samples.

This chain joins TRBV7-9 and TRBJ1-2, with 8 bases fitting TRBD1. The CDR3 extends over 13 amino acids. V was clipped by 5 bases and J by 6 bases; unmatched bases: 5. Per germline, CDR1 SEHNR and CDR2 FQNEAQ (reference sequence). The CDR3 region has the DNA TGTGCCAGCAGCGTCACAGGGGGTAATGGCTACACCTTC. Translation: CASSVTGGNGYTF.

J is TRBJ2-1 and V is TRBV28; D may be TRBD1 (5 bases). This CDR3 region has 15 residues. The V gene's germline CDR1 is MDHEN and CDR2 SYDVKM. Trimming took off 7 bases at V and 4 bases at J, with 17 bases between the two ends. CDR3 loop: CASIPPGLGYNEQFF. CDR3 bases: TGTGCCAGCATACCACCAGGGCTGGGTTACAATGAGCAGTTCTTC.

J is TRBJ2-1 and V is TRBV12-3 or TRBV12-4; D is undetermined. The CDR3 contains 17 residues. Trimming cost V 2 bases and J 4 bases, with 18 bases left between them. CDR3 sequence: CASSLLEYPMSYNEQFF. The DNA for the CDR3 is TGTGCCAGCAGTTTATTGGAGTACCCTATGTCTTACAATGAGCAGTTCTTC.

The rearrangement links TRBV20-1 to TRBJ2-1, with D possibly called TRBD1 or TRBD2 (5 bases each). The CDR3 has 16 residues. Germline CDR1 DFQATT, CDR2 SNEGSKA (reference sequence). V was cut by 0 bases and J by 4 bases, with 16 bases left in between. CDR3 residues: CSARDFRDPHYNEQFF. CDR3 nucleotide sequence: TGCAGTGCTAGAGACTTCCGGGACCCCCATTACAATGAGCAGTTCTTC.

This clonotype was found a few times. The V call is TRBV7-9, the J call TRBJ2-1; 7 nucleotides line up with TRBD1. CDR1 is SEHNR and CDR2 is FQNEAQ in the germline V gene (reference sequence). The J segment lost 0 bases and the V segment lost 5 bases, leaving 7 bases of the junction unmatched. The length of the CDR3 is 16 residues. CDR3 nucleotides: TGTGCCAGCAGCCAAATGGGACAGTCCTCCTACAATGAGCAGTTCTTC. Translation gives CASSQMGQSSYNEQFF.

This clonotype was seen only once. The rearrangement uses TRBV4-1 and TRBJ2-7, with D perhaps assigned TRBD1 or TRBD2 (5 bases each). The germline V and J ends were trimmed by 4 bases and 5 bases, with 18 bases remaining between them. The CDR3 length is 15 residues. Germline V gene lookup returns CDR1 MGHRA and CDR2 YSYEKL. The CDR3 sequence is CASSRQLRDVDEQYF. CDR3 coding DNA: TGCGCCAGCAGCCGACAACTACGGGACGTTGACGAGCAGTACTTC.

This clonotype was observed a handful of times. J is TRBJ2-2 and V is TRBV5-8; a possible D gene is TRBD2 (5 bases). Trimming left V 6 bases short and J 3 bases short, with 18 bases between. CDR1 is SGHTS and CDR2 is YDEGEE in the germline V gene. This CDR3 spans 16 amino acids. CDR3 sequence reads: CASTTTLVGDTGELFF. CDR3 DNA: TGTGCCAGCACCACCACACTAGTTGGGGACACCGGGGAGCTGTTTTTT. The variable domain in full, completed from reference TRBV5-8 and TRBJ2-2, reads EAGVTQSPTHLIKTRGQQATLRCSPISGHTSVYWYQQALGLGLQFLLWYDEGEERNRGNFPPRFSGRQFPNYSSELNVNALELEDSALYLCASTTTLVGDTGELFFGEGSRLTVL.

This chain connects TRBV4-1 to TRBJ2-1; D tentatively reads TRBD1 or TRBD2 (6 bases each). The CDR3 has 12 residues. CDR1 MGHRA and CDR2 YSYEKL come from the germline V gene. V was trimmed by 7 bases and J by 6 bases, leaving 10 bases between them. This chain's CDR3 is CASNGGGNEQFF. Here the CDR3 DNA reads TGCGCCAGCAACGGAGGGGGCAATGAGCAGTTCTTC.

This clonotype was detected only once. The chain has TRBV4-2 and TRBJ2-2; the match to TRBD2 covers 8 bases. The V and J ends lost 0 bases and 3 bases, in that order; junction bases with no gene match: 9. The CDR3 is 18 residues long. Germline assignment: CDR1 LGHNA and CDR2 YNFKEQ. CDR3 coding DNA: TGTGCCAGCAGCCAAGAGCTAGCGGGCCTCCCGGACACCGGGGAGCTGTTTTTT. Protein sequence: CASSQELAGLPDTGELFF.

At least ten counts were recorded for this clonotype. The genes are TRBV7-2 and TRBJ2-1; 11 bases match TRBD1. The V gene's germline CDR1 is SGHTA and CDR2 FQGNSA. The CDR3 is made up of 15 amino acids. With V trimmed by 5 bases and J by 3 bases, 3 bases remained unmatched. The CDR3 spells CASSRDRGVYNEQFF. The CDR3 coding sequence is TGTGCCAGCAGCCGGGACAGGGGGGTCTACAATGAGCAGTTCTTC.

V and J are TRBV18 and TRBJ1-4; D is uncertain. CDR1 and CDR2 from the germline V gene are KGHSH and LQKENI. CDR3 length: 14 residues. Trimming took off 6 bases at V and 8 bases at J, with 16 bases between the two ends. The CDR3 spells CASSSGPGGEKLFF. DNA of the CDR3: TGTGCCAGCTCGTCCGGGCCTGGCGGCGAAAAACTGTTTTTT.

V gene TRBV12-3 or TRBV12-4 combines with J gene TRBJ2-1, with TRBD2 identical over 9 bases. The CDR3 has 15 amino acids. V lost 3 bases, J lost 10 bases, and 10 bases stayed unmatched. The CDR3 nucleotides read TGTGCCAGCAGTTTTAATGGCCTAGCGGGAATGGAGCAGTTCTTC. Protein sequence: CASSFNGLAGMEQFF.

The chain is built from TRBV5-4 and TRBJ2-2; D gene unclear. V was trimmed by 0 bases and J by 5 bases, leaving 14 bases between them. CDR1 is SGHNT and CDR2 is YYREEE in the germline V gene (reference sequence). The CDR3 covers 16 residues. CDR3 nucleotide sequence: TGTGCCAGCAGCTTGGCTGTTGGGGATTGGACCGGGGAGCTGTTTTTT. This translates into CASSLAVGDWTGELFF. Full variable domain (missing parts from reference TRBV5-4 and TRBJ2-2): ETGVTQSPTHLIKTRGQQVTLRCSSQSGHNTVSWYQQALGQGPQFIFQYYREEENGRGNFPPRFSGLQFPNYSSELNVNALELDDSALYLCASSLAVGDWTGELFFGEGSRLTVL.

This sequence joins TRBV4-1 and TRBJ2-1; no clear D gene. Germline CDR1 reads MGHRA; CDR2 reads YSYEKL. There are 14 residues in the CDR3. V lost 0 bases, J lost 10 bases, and 13 bases lay in between. The CDR3 nucleotides are TGCGCCAGCAGCCAAGATAGCCCCGGAGAAGAGCAGTTCTTC. This gives the protein CASSQDSPGEEQFF.

V gene TRBV4-1 combines with J gene TRBJ2-1, with D unresolved. CDR1 MGHRA and CDR2 YSYEKL come from the germline V gene. The CDR3 is 16 amino acids. V dropped 4 bases and J dropped 2 bases, with 15 bases sitting between them. CDR3 coding DNA: TGCGCCAGCAGCCCCGGAGCCTTGAAGACCTACAATGAGCAGTTCTTC. As protein: CASSPGALKTYNEQFF.